Shown below are 5 T cell receptor beta chains from a single sample sequenced in a study of T-cell reconstitution after alpha-beta-depleted transplantation in children. The authors prepared the TCRbeta library with unique molecular identifiers. TCRdb processed the PCR reads anew with MiXCR; each CDR3 protein has one entry. This table holds approximately 400,000 distinct CDR3 sequences, around 9.9% found once. Source: PBMCs from the stem cell graft donor, taken from the stem cell graft. Receptors were obtained from a human donor who donated a stem cell graft to a child with acute myeloid leukemia.

The gene calls are TRBV12-3 or TRBV12-4 and TRBJ2-7; TRBD2 agrees at 8 bases. This CDR3 is 14 amino acids long. V lost 3 bases to trimming and J lost 7 bases; unmatched junction nucleotides: 8. Here the CDR3 reads CASSLDGRAEEQYF. CDR3 coding DNA: TGTGCCAGCAGTTTGGACGGGAGGGCGGAAGAGCAGTACTTC.

This chain links TRBV2 with TRBJ2-2; 9 bases fit TRBD2. The CDR3 is 13 residues long. Unmatched junction bases numbered 4, after V lost 8 bases and J lost 6 bases. CDR1 and CDR2 (germline): SNHLY, FYNNEI. CDR3 protein: CASSGLAAGELFF. As DNA, the CDR3 is TGTGCCAGCTCGGGACTAGCAGCCGGGGAGCTGTTTTTT.

This chain uses TRBV12-3 or TRBV12-4 with TRBJ2-1; 8 positions match TRBD1. V shed 6 bases and J 5 bases; nucleotides not matched to a gene: 9. The CDR3 covers 15 residues. In nucleotides, the CDR3 is TGTGCCAGCAGCCCCGTAGGGACAGGTGACAATGAGCAGTTCTTC. This codes for CASSPVGTGDNEQFF.

This clonotype appeared a few times. The chain has TRBV3-1 and TRBJ1-1; 8 bases agree with TRBD1. Trimming cost V 7 bases and J 6 bases; bases outside gene matches: 10. The germline V gene has CDR1 LGHDT and CDR2 YNNKEL (reference sequence). The CDR3 is made up of 14 amino acids. For the CDR3, the DNA is TGTGCCAGCAAAGCCGGAGACAGGGGAGCTGAAGCTTTCTTT. This codes for CASKAGDRGAEAFF.

This clonotype occurred a few times. The chain links TRBV11-2 to TRBJ2-4, with D possibly being TRBD2 (8 bases). The CDR3 is 14 residues long. V lost 6 bases to trimming and J lost 13 bases, with 22 bases between them. Germline V CDR1 and CDR2: SGHAT, FQNNGV. This CDR3 is CASRRQGVAGLQYF. The CDR3 bases are TGTGCCAGCAGGAGGCAGGGGGTAGCGGGGTTACAGTACTTC.